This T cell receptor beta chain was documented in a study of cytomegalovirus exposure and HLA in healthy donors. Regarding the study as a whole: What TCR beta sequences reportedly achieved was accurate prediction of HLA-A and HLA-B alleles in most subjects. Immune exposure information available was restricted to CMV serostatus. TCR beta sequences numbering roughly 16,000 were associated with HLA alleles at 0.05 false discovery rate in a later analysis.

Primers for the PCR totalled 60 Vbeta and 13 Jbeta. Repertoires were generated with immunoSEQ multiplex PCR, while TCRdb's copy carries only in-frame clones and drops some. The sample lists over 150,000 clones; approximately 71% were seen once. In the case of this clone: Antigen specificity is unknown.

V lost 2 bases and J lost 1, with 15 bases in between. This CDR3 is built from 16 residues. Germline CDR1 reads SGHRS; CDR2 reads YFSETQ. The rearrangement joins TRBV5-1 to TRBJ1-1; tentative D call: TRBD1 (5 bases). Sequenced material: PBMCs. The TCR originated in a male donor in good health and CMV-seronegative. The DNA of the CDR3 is TGCGCCAGCAGCTTCCCTGCCGGGGGAAAGAACACTGAAGCTTTCTTT. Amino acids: CASSFPAGGKNTEAFF.